One and the same sample provided the 32 T cell receptor beta chains below, sequenced in a study of blood T cell repertoires in COVID-19. Sequencing was performed with immunoSEQ multiplex PCR; in TCRdb, only in-frame clones are kept and a portion is missing. The sample has around 250,000 clones, approximately 81% seen once. Sequencing was performed on peripheral blood. The source is a woman under 30 with acute or convalescent COVID-19.

The genes are TRBV3-1 (or the pseudogene TRBV3-2) and TRBJ2-5; D is uncertain. In germline, CDR1 is LGHDT, CDR2 YNNKEL (reference sequence). V was shortened by 4 bases and J by 4 bases, with 19 bases between the two germline ends. There are 16 residues in the CDR3. CDR3 amino acids: CASSPRLERVGETQYF. CDR3 bases: TGTGCCAGCAGCCCTCGACTGGAAAGAGTCGGAGAGACCCAGTACTTC.

The table lists this clone with a few counts. The rearrangement joins TRBV15 to TRBJ2-5, with D unresolved. The CDR3 is 15 amino acids. Germline CDR1 LNHNV, CDR2 YYDKDF (reference sequence). V was clipped by 1 base and J by 1 base, with 10 bases between them. CDR3 DNA: TGTGCCACCAGCAGAGGAAGTAGGAGCCAAGAGACCCAGTACTTC. This translates into CATSRGSRSQETQYF.

The rearrangement joins TRBV11-3 to TRBJ2-5, with 11 bases fitting TRBD1. Trimming took 5 bases from V and 5 from J; bases not matched to a gene: 1. Germline V lookup: CDR1 SGHNT, CDR2 YENEEA. CDR3 length equals 13 residues. The CDR3 region is CASSRDRGETQYF. As DNA, the CDR3 is TGTGCCAGCAGCCGGGACAGGGGGGAGACCCAGTACTTC.

This rearrangement joins TRBV2 to TRBJ2-3; possible D gene TRBD1, 6 bases. Trimming shortened V by 4 bases and J by 7 bases, and 15 bases separated the two germline ends. CDR3 length: 14 amino acids. Germline values: CDR1 SNHLY, CDR2 FYNNEI. The CDR3 reads CASSGNGDKYTQYF. The CDR3 coding sequence is TGTGCCAGCAGTGGGAATGGGGACAAATATACGCAGTATTTT.

The V gene is TRBV19, the J gene TRBJ2-3; the match to TRBD2 covers 8 bases. This CDR3 contains 14 residues. Germline V gene sequence: CDR1 LNHDA, CDR2 SQIVND (reference sequence). Unmatched junction bases numbered 12, after V lost 8 bases and J lost 8 bases. CDR3 region: CASRSGTGLGTQYF. DNA of the CDR3: TGTGCCAGTCGTAGCGGGACCGGATTGGGTACGCAGTATTTT.

The genes are TRBV19 and TRBJ1-1, with 8 bases fitting TRBD1. The CDR3 covers 18 residues. V dropped 3 bases and J dropped 5; count of bases not matched to a gene: 17. Germline CDR1 reads LNHDA; CDR2 reads SQIVND (reference sequence). CDR3 loop: CASSIGWFMQGAETEAFF. The CDR3 bases are TGTGCCAGTAGTATCGGTTGGTTCATGCAGGGGGCTGAAACTGAAGCTTTCTTT.

V usage is TRBV5-1 and J usage is TRBJ2-5; the match to TRBD2 covers 13 bases. The V gene end was trimmed by 4 bases and the J gene end by 2 bases; junction bases not matched to a gene: 8. CDR3 length equals 17 residues. CDR1 is SGHRS, CDR2 YFSETQ, per germline. CDR3 sequence (DNA): TGCGCCAGCAGCCCAGGACTAGCGGGAGCCAAACAAGAGACCCAGTACTTC. As protein: CASSPGLAGAKQETQYF.

The chain combines TRBV4-1 with TRBJ2-5, with D maybe TRBD1 (6 bases). Germline CDR1 MGHRA, CDR2 YSYEKL. V lost 0 bases to trimming and J lost 5 bases, with 16 bases between them. The CDR3 is made up of 16 amino acids. The CDR3 is CASSQDGGPSPETQYF. In DNA form, the CDR3 reads TGCGCCAGCAGCCAAGATGGGGGCCCAAGCCCGGAGACCCAGTACTTC.

This rearrangement joins TRBV7-9 to TRBJ1-6, with D possibly TRBD1 on 6 matching bases. The ends were cut back, 3 bases at V and 8 bases at J, with 11 bases in the middle. The CDR3 length is 14 residues. Germline assignment: CDR1 SEHNR and CDR2 FQNEAQ (reference sequence). In DNA, the CDR3 is TGTGCCAGCAGCTTGCAGGGGAGATATTCACCCCTCCACTTT. Translation: CASSLQGRYSPLHF. The variable domain in full, completed from reference TRBV7-9 and TRBJ1-6, reads DTGVSQNPRHKITKRGQNVTFRCDPISEHNRLYWYRQTLGQGPEFLTYFQNEAQLEKSRLLSDRFSAERPKGSFSTLEIQRTEQGDSAMYLCASSLQGRYSPLHFGNGTRLTVT.

The J gene is TRBJ1-5, the V gene TRBV6-6, with D tentatively TRBD1 (5 bases). The CDR3 has 16 residues. V lost 0 bases and J 3 bases, leaving 12 bases between the germline ends. Germline loops: CDR1 MNHNY, CDR2 SVGAGI (reference sequence). CDR3 region: CASSYSRAGPNQPQHF. CDR3 coding DNA: TGTGCCAGCAGTTACTCGCGAGCAGGGCCCAATCAGCCCCAGCATTTT.

This chain uses TRBV4-3 with TRBJ2-5; TRBD2 aligns across 7 bases. The CDR3 is 16 amino acids. Germline V gene sequence: CDR1 LGHNA, CDR2 YSLEER. After removal of 1 base from V and 4 bases from J, the junction contained 9 bases not matched to a gene. The CDR3 protein is CASSQAASGMRETQYF. In DNA, the CDR3 is TGCGCCAGCAGCCAAGCGGCTAGCGGAATGAGAGAGACCCAGTACTTC.

This clone was observed a few times. The rearrangement links TRBV4-3 to TRBJ2-7; 10 bases map to TRBD2. V shed 3 bases, J shed 0 bases, and the junction held 5 bases outside the gene matches. CDR3 length: 16 residues. Germline assignment: CDR1 LGHNA and CDR2 YSLEER. DNA for the CDR3: TGCGCCAGCAGCCACTCTCTAGCGGGGGACTCCTACGAGCAGTACTTC. Translating it yields CASSHSLAGDSYEQYF.

The rearrangement joins TRBV5-1 to TRBJ1-4; 7 bases are a match to TRBD1. The CDR3 loop spans 15 amino acids. Trimming at V came to 4 bases and at J to 6 bases, leaving 9 bases not matched to a gene. Germline assignment: CDR1 SGHRS and CDR2 YFSETQ. In nucleotides, the CDR3 is TGCGCCAGCAGCACCACAGGGGCCGCAGATGAAAAACTGTTTTTT. Translated: CASSTTGAADEKLFF. Using reference TRBV5-1 and TRBJ1-4 for the parts outside the CDR3, the full variable domain is KAGVTQTPRYLIKTRGQQVTLSCSPISGHRSVSWYQQTPGQGLQFLFEYFSETQRNKGNFPGRFSGRQFSNSRSEMNVSTLELGDSALYLCASSTTGAADEKLFFGSGTQLSVL.

In this sample, this clone turned up a few times. The V and J genes are TRBV10-2 and TRBJ1-2, with 8 bases lining up with TRBD1. Losses at the gene ends were 7 bases for V and 2 bases for J; bases not matched to a gene: 6. CDR1 is WSHSY and CDR2 is SAAADI in the germline V gene. This CDR3 has 14 residues. The CDR3 sequence is CASTSGTGNYGYTF. CDR3 in DNA: TGCGCCAGCACAAGTGGGACAGGAAACTATGGCTACACCTTC.

This clone was observed a single time. The chain employs TRBV6-6 and TRBJ2-3, with D perhaps assigned TRBD1 or TRBD2 (7 bases each). Germline V CDR1 and CDR2: MNHNY, SVGAGI (reference sequence). CDR3 length: 16 residues. Trimming cost V 5 bases and J 1 base, with 16 bases left between them. The CDR3 DNA follows: TGTGCCAGCAGTCGACAGGGAAGCGGGGGCACAGATACGCAGTATTTT. Its translation: CASSRQGSGGTDTQYF.

J is TRBJ2-2 and V is TRBV20-1; possible D gene TRBD2, 5 bases. The CDR3 covers 15 residues. Deletions cut 3 bases from V and 5 bases from J, with 16 bases between. Germline CDR1 is DFQATT and CDR2 is SNEGSKA (reference sequence). The CDR3 sequence: CSASFLGSGTGELFF. CDR3 DNA: TGCAGTGCTAGTTTTCTGGGGAGCGGAACCGGGGAGCTGTTTTTT.

The rearrangement links TRBV19 to TRBJ1-6; 7 bases agree with TRBD1. The CDR3 is made up of 15 amino acids. V lost 5 bases, J lost 5 bases, and 6 bases stayed unmatched. CDR1 and CDR2 from the germline V gene are LNHDA and SQIVND (reference sequence). The CDR3 protein is CASSQGQDNNSPLHF. As DNA, the CDR3 is TGTGCCAGTAGTCAAGGACAGGATAATAATTCACCCCTCCACTTT.

V is TRBV6-5 and J is TRBJ1-6; 8 nucleotides agree with TRBD1. The CDR3 is 14 amino acids. V lost 6 bases to trimming and J lost 10 bases; unmatched junction nucleotides: 8. Per germline, CDR1 MNHEY and CDR2 SVGAGI. The CDR3 region is CASSRTGGQSPLHF. Written as DNA, the CDR3 is TGTGCCAGCAGCCGAACAGGGGGTCAATCACCCCTCCACTTT.

This sequence joins TRBV29-1 and TRBJ2-7, with D perhaps matching TRBD2 (6 bases). This CDR3 is built from 11 residues. Germline V gene lookup returns CDR1 SQVTM and CDR2 ANQGSEA. V gave up 3 bases and J gave up 4 bases, with 7 bases separating them. For the CDR3, the DNA is TGCAGCGTTGAGGAGGGGTACGAGCAGTACTTC. This codes for CSVEEGYEQYF.

This sequence joins TRBV30 and TRBJ1-6, with a possible D match to TRBD1 (6 bases). The CDR3 is 16 residues long. The V gene lost 1 base and the J gene lost 5 bases, with 15 bases spanning the gap. Germline loops: CDR1 GTSNPN, CDR2 SVGIG (reference sequence). The CDR3 is CAWSADRPQDNSPLHF. The CDR3 DNA reads TGTGCCTGGAGTGCGGACAGACCTCAGGATAATTCACCCCTCCACTTT.

The chain has TRBV9 and TRBJ1-6; 10 bases are shared with TRBD1. After removal of 4 bases from V and 10 bases from J, the junction contained 8 bases not matched to a gene. Per germline, CDR1 SGDLS and CDR2 YYNGEE. The CDR3 has 15 residues. CDR3 residues: CASSPEGQGTSPLHF. In DNA, the CDR3 is TGTGCCAGCAGCCCTGAGGGACAGGGGACATCACCCCTCCACTTT.

The chain uses TRBV6-2 or TRBV6-3 and TRBJ2-1, with D tentatively TRBD2 (6 bases). The CDR3 length is 15 residues. With 4 bases removed from V and 4 bases from J, the gap between germline ends came to 14 bases. Germline V CDR1 and CDR2: MNHEY, SVGEGT. The DNA of the CDR3 is TGTGCCAGCAGTTCCGATTCTAGCGTATACAATGAGCAGTTCTTC. Protein sequence: CASSSDSSVYNEQFF.

The J gene is TRBJ2-2, the V gene TRBV4-1; TRBD1 agrees at 10 bases. This CDR3 contains 17 residues. Germline CDR1 is MGHRA and CDR2 is YSYEKL. V trimming: 1 base; J trimming: 3 bases; junction bases outside the gene matches: 5. CDR3 DNA: TGCGCCAGCAGCCAAGGACAGGGGGCCGTGGACACCGGGGAGCTGTTTTTT. Its protein product is CASSQGQGAVDTGELFF.

The chain recombines TRBV27 with TRBJ1-2; 8 bases align to TRBD1. This CDR3 has 14 amino acids. J lost 1 base, V lost 6 bases, and 4 bases had no gene match. CDR1 MNHEY and CDR2 SMNVEV come from the germline V gene (reference sequence). The CDR3 nucleotides read TGTGCCAGCAGCCAGGACAGGGTTAACTATGGCTACACCTTC. Its translation: CASSQDRVNYGYTF.

The rearrangement uses TRBV5-6 and TRBJ2-7, with a weak D call TRBD2 (5 bases). Germline V gene lookup returns CDR1 SGHDT and CDR2 YYEEEE. The CDR3 is 15 residues long. Trimming took off 4 bases at V and 3 bases at J, with 17 bases between the two ends. Written as DNA, the CDR3 is TGTGCCAGCAGCGAGGGCCTGGAAGGGATCTACGAGCAGTACTTC. As protein: CASSEGLEGIYEQYF.

This chain connects TRBV23-1 to TRBJ1-4; D is uncertain. TRBV23-1 has ORF status, its function being uncertain. This CDR3 is built from 17 residues. V dropped 4 bases and J dropped 4 bases, with 19 bases sitting between them. The CDR3 DNA follows: TGCGCCAGCAGTCTAGCCGGGCCCCGCGAGGGTAATGAAAAACTGTTTTTT. Translated, it gives CASSLAGPREGNEKLFF.

V is TRBV5-7 and J is TRBJ1-5; D gene ambiguous. TRBV5-7 has ORF status, its function being uncertain. The CDR3 loop spans 16 amino acids. V lost 2 bases and J lost 1, with 13 bases in between. The CDR3 DNA follows: TGTGCCAGCAGCTTAGGAGAGGAGATAAGCAATCAGCCCCAGCATTTT. Translated: CASSLGEEISNQPQHF.

The rearrangement uses TRBV5-6 and TRBJ1-6, with 11 bases lining up with TRBD1. Germline trimming cut 1 base from V and 6 bases from J; bases unmatched to any gene: 3. CDR3 length: 16 amino acids. Germline V gene data show CDR1 as SGHDT and CDR2 as YYEEEE. The CDR3 loop reads CASSLRGQGVNSPLHF. The CDR3 nucleotides are TGTGCCAGCAGCTTGAGGGGACAGGGGGTTAATTCACCCCTCCACTTT. The full variable domain, rest sourced from reference TRBV5-6 and TRBJ1-6, is DAGVTQSPTHLIKTRGQQVTLRCSPKSGHDTVSWYQQALGQGPQFIFQYYEEEERQRGNFPDRFSGHQFPNYSSELNVNALLLGDSALYLCASSLRGQGVNSPLHFGNGTRLTVT.

This clone was seen a single time. This chain joins TRBV5-1 and TRBJ1-3, with a tentative D call TRBD1 (5 bases). The V end lost 2 bases, the J end lost 1 base, and 10 bases lay between the germline ends. The CDR3 is 15 residues long. CDR1 SGHRS and CDR2 YFSETQ come from the germline V gene. As DNA, the CDR3 is TGCGCCAGCAGCTTACCCAGGGCGTCTGGAAACACCATATATTTT. Protein sequence: CASSLPRASGNTIYF.

This chain uses TRBV29-1 with TRBJ1-1, with no clear D. The V and J ends lost 2 bases and 6 bases respectively, with 13 bases between them. Germline CDR1 and CDR2: SQVTM and ANQGSEA. This CDR3 contains 13 residues. The DNA for the CDR3 is TGCAGCGTTGAAATCGACTCGGTCGCTGAAGCTTTCTTT. Its translation is CSVEIDSVAEAFF.

The rearrangement links TRBV19 to TRBJ1-2; 10 bases line up with TRBD1. Per germline, CDR1 LNHDA and CDR2 SQIVND (reference sequence). The V gene end was trimmed by 4 bases and the J gene end by 5 bases; junction bases not matched to a gene: 10. The CDR3 contains 16 residues. As DNA, the CDR3 is TGTGCCAGTAGTACCCCCCCGGGACAGGGGAAGTATGGCTACACCTTC. Translated: CASSTPPGQGKYGYTF. The full variable domain, its missing parts supplied by reference TRBV19 and TRBJ1-2, is DGGITQSPKYLFRKEGQNVTLSCEQNLNHDAMYWYRQDPGQGLRLIYYSQIVNDFQKGDIAEGYSVSREKKESFPLTVTSAQKNPTAFYLCASSTPPGQGKYGYTFGSGTRLTVV.

The rearrangement joins TRBV11-3 to TRBJ2-5; no definite D call. Trimming cost V 1 base and J 0 bases, with 6 bases left between them. Germline V gene sequence: CDR1 SGHNT, CDR2 YENEEA. The length of the CDR3 is 14 residues. CDR3 bases: TGTGCCAGCAGCTTAGGAGGCAACCAAGAGACCCAGTACTTC. Translation gives CASSLGGNQETQYF.